Sequencing of this TCR beta chain was carried out in a study of blood T cell repertoires in COVID-19. The overall study: Sites across the United States, Italy and Spain contributed samples from acute and convalescent COVID-19. PBMCs, B-cell-depleted T cells, or T cells provided the cDNA or gDNA that made up the material.

The CDR3 is 16 residues long. V was pared by 3 bases and J by 4 bases, with 11 bases of the junction left unmatched. Germline V gene sequence: CDR1 SGHNT, CDR2 YYREEE (reference sequence). As handled by the study authors: Estimated nucleated cell counts came from reference gene primer amplification. Using immunoSEQ multiplex PCR, the repertoire was profiled, and TCRdb retains in-frame clones only, with some absent. V and J calls and clone size follow that table, whereas D and trimming were derived from the DNA. The sample contains 250,000 or so clones, about 80% of which appear only once. The TCR sequence derives from an elderly woman with acute or convalescent COVID-19. This chain joins TRBV5-4 and TRBJ1-1; TRBD1 matches at 8 bases. The sample consisted of peripheral blood. DNA of the CDR3: TGTGCCAGCAGCTGGGACAGGCCCGACAGGGGCACTGAAGCTTTCTTT. Protein sequence: CASSWDRPDRGTEAFF.